This TCR beta chain originates from a study of Ad26.COV2.S vaccination and SARS-CoV-2 variants. Study-level points and caveats: Among vaccine recipients, spike-specific TCR breadth exceeded that of placebo recipients. Substantial breadth was reported for post-vaccination spike-specific CD8+ and CD4+ T cells.

The repertoire was sequenced with immunoSEQ multiplex PCR; TCRdb's copy has only in-frame clones and lacks some. Of over 85,000 clones listed, around 82% were seen once; the top ten hold 15% to 20%. Worth noting for this clone: Its target is not known.

This receptor was identified in a human donor who had recovered from COVID-19. Sample: peripheral blood, taken after recovery from COVID-19.

In nucleotides, the CDR3 is TGCGCCAGCAGCGACCTAGGTTCGGAGACCCAGTACTTC. Translation gives CASSDLGSETQYF. The chain couples TRBV5-1 to TRBJ2-5; D gene uncertain. The ends were cut back, 4 bases at V and 5 bases at J, with 12 bases in the middle. Germline assignment: CDR1 SGHRS and CDR2 YFSETQ. The CDR3 totals 13 residues.